The 23 T cell receptor beta chains reported below all come from one sample, sequenced in a study of shared T cell receptors in the human thymus. Assay: immunoSEQ multiplex PCR; the TCRdb copy retains only in-frame clones and omits some. Found here are hundreds of thousands of clones, approximately 90% of them singletons; the top ten hold approximately 0.011%. The sample was also linked to a second study, of human thymus T cells.

Sequenced sample: thymocytes. The receptors stem from a boy in the first two years of life with a congenital heart defect.

V gene TRBV2 combines with J gene TRBJ1-1, with D perhaps TRBD1 (6 bases). Trimming cost V 7 bases and J 4 bases, with 25 bases left between them. This CDR3 region has 17 residues. Looked up from germline, CDR1 is SNHLY and CDR2 is FYNNEI. CDR3 in amino acids: CASTLSVKRGGGTEAFF. The CDR3 DNA reads TGTGCCAGCACCCTTTCAGTGAAGAGGGGGGGTGGCACTGAAGCTTTCTTT.

This clone occurred a few times. The chain employs TRBV6-5 and TRBJ1-4; 8 positions match TRBD1. The CDR3 covers 14 residues. V lost 0 bases, J lost 8 bases, and 2 bases stayed unmatched. Germline assignment: CDR1 MNHEY and CDR2 SVGAGI. CDR3 DNA sequence: TGTGCCAGCAGTTACTCGGACAGGGACGAAAAACTGTTTTTT. Translating it yields CASSYSDRDEKLFF.

This clone has only a few counts. The chain joins TRBV19 to TRBJ2-1, with 10 positions matching TRBD2. This CDR3 contains 14 residues. Unmatched junction bases numbered 9, after V lost 9 bases and J lost 7 bases. Per germline, CDR1 LNHDA and CDR2 SQIVND (reference sequence). CDR3 sequence reads: CARTAGGAKNEQFF. The CDR3 coding sequence is TGTGCCAGGACAGCGGGAGGGGCAAAGAATGAGCAGTTCTTC.

This sequence joins TRBV5-6 and TRBJ2-7; D is perhaps TRBD1 (5 bases). This CDR3 has 15 amino acids. The V gene's germline CDR1 is SGHDT and CDR2 YYEEEE. Trimming pared 6 bases from V and 0 bases from J, leaving 16 bases between. The CDR3 DNA is TGTGCCAGCAACCCGGCGACAGAAGTCTCCTACGAGCAGTACTTC. Translating gives CASNPATEVSYEQYF. The variable domain in full, completed from reference TRBV5-6 and TRBJ2-7, reads DAGVTQSPTHLIKTRGQQVTLRCSPKSGHDTVSWYQQALGQGPQFIFQYYEEEERQRGNFPDRFSGHQFPNYSSELNVNALLLGDSALYLCASNPATEVSYEQYFGPGTRLTVT.

This chain links TRBV19 with TRBJ1-5; D perhaps matches TRBD1 (5 bases). Germline V gene sequence: CDR1 LNHDA, CDR2 SQIVND (reference sequence). V shed 10 bases and J shed 2 bases, with 18 bases lying between them. The length of the CDR3 is 15 residues. The CDR3, as DNA: TGTGCCACCCTGCGAAAGGGAGGGGGCAATCAGCCCCAGCATTTT. It codes for CATLRKGGGNQPQHF.

Note on this clone: In the same sample, other DNA sequences code for this CDR3. V and J are TRBV9 and TRBJ2-3, with D uncertain. The germline CDR1 and CDR2 sequences are SGDLS and YYNGEE. The CDR3 runs 12 residues. V was clipped by 0 bases and J by 4 bases, with 3 bases between them. The CDR3 DNA reads as TGTGCCAGCAGCGTAGCTGCAGATACGCAGTATTTT. As protein: CASSVAADTQYF.

The rearrangement links TRBV2 to TRBJ2-4, with 7 bases identical to TRBD1. The ends lost 3 bases at V and 1 base at J; junction bases unmatched: 6. Germline V gives CDR1 SNHLY, CDR2 FYNNEI. The CDR3 has 16 amino acids. The CDR3 DNA sequence: TGTGCCAGCAGTGAGAACGGGGACAGTGCCAAAAACATTCAGTACTTC. It translates to CASSENGDSAKNIQYF.

This chain uses TRBV6-5 with TRBJ2-1; 13 bases line up with TRBD2. J gave up 4 bases and V 7 bases, and 4 bases lay outside the gene matches. The germline gives CDR1 MNHEY, CDR2 SVGAGI. The CDR3 has 15 amino acids. This chain's CDR3 is CASMPGLAGYNEQFF. CDR3 bases: TGTGCCAGCATGCCGGGACTAGCGGGATACAATGAGCAGTTCTTC.

The rearrangement joins TRBV27 to TRBJ2-7; TRBD2 might be the D (5 bases). The CDR3 is made up of 10 amino acids. Looked up from germline, CDR1 is MNHEY and CDR2 is SMNVEV (reference sequence). Between the trimmed V and J ends, which lost 6 bases and 7 bases, there was a span of 7 bases. The CDR3 sequence is CASRGEEQYF. DNA for the CDR3: TGTGCCAGCAGGGGAGAGGAGCAGTACTTC.

This clone was seen more than once but under ten times. This chain connects TRBV19 to TRBJ2-7, with 9 bases matching TRBD1. In germline, CDR1 is LNHDA, CDR2 SQIVND (reference sequence). V was pared by 5 bases and J by 2 bases, with 7 bases of the junction left unmatched. CDR3 length: 15 residues. The CDR3 sequence: CASSSPGQGPYEQYF. CDR3 nucleotides: TGTGCCAGTAGTTCTCCGGGACAGGGACCCTACGAGCAGTACTTC.

The genes are TRBV27 and TRBJ2-1; 8 bases are a match to TRBD2. Trimming at V came to 6 bases and at J to 10 bases, leaving 5 bases not matched to a gene. Germline assignment: CDR1 MNHEY and CDR2 SMNVEV (reference sequence). The length of the CDR3 is 12 residues. The DNA for the CDR3 is TGTGCCAGCAGGTCGGGAGGGGGGGAGCAGTTCTTC. This gives the protein CASRSGGGEQFF.

This clone was observed once. V gene TRBV14 combines with J gene TRBJ2-3; possibly TRBD2 for D (5 bases). V gave up 5 bases and J gave up 0 bases, with 12 bases separating them. Germline CDR1 reads SGHDN; CDR2 reads FVKESK. This CDR3 is built from 15 residues. CDR3 in amino acids: CASSTRELSTDTQYF. The CDR3 region has the DNA TGTGCCAGCAGCACCCGGGAACTTAGCACAGATACGCAGTATTTT.

The rearrangement uses TRBV7-2 and TRBJ2-1; 14 nucleotides align to TRBD2. The CDR3 spans 19 residues. The trim removed 1 base at V and 6 bases at J, leaving 11 bases unmatched. Germline V lookup: CDR1 SGHTA, CDR2 FQGNSA. The CDR3 is CASSLEGGTSGSSVNEQFF. CDR3 DNA: TGTGCCAGCAGCTTAGAGGGGGGGACTAGCGGGAGTTCCGTCAATGAGCAGTTCTTC.

V is TRBV7-9 and J is TRBJ2-2, with 7 bases identical to TRBD2. Germline assignment: CDR1 SEHNR and CDR2 FQNEAQ (reference sequence). The CDR3 has 15 residues. V trimming: 5 bases; J trimming: 5 bases; junction bases outside the gene matches: 8. The CDR3 DNA reads TGTGCCAGCAGCCACGGACTAGTCGTGACCGGGGAGCTGTTTTTT. Amino acid sequence: CASSHGLVVTGELFF.

The table lists this clone with a count of one. The V call is TRBV27, the J call TRBJ2-3; TRBD1 matches at 11 bases. The ends lost 6 bases at V and 0 bases at J; junction bases unmatched: 5. The germline V gene encodes CDR1 MNHEY and CDR2 SMNVEV (reference sequence). This CDR3 region has 16 residues. The CDR3 bases are TGTGCCAGCAGGAAGGACAGGGGGCTTAGCACAGATACGCAGTATTTT. Amino acids: CASRKDRGLSTDTQYF.

The V and J genes are TRBV5-4 and TRBJ2-3; 9 nucleotides line up with TRBD2. V lost 3 bases, J lost 4 bases, and 3 bases stayed unmatched. The CDR3 runs 14 residues. The germline CDR1 and CDR2 sequences are SGHNT and YYREEE (reference sequence). As DNA, the CDR3 is TGTGCCAGCAGCTCGGCGGGAGGGCCAGATACGCAGTATTTT. Its protein is CASSSAGGPDTQYF.

The chain recombines TRBV27 with TRBJ1-5, with 7 bases lining up with TRBD1. CDR3 length equals 20 residues. Trimming took 4 bases from V and 5 from J; bases not matched to a gene: 23. The germline CDR1 and CDR2 sequences are MNHEY and SMNVEV (reference sequence). The CDR3 protein is CASSSAERQGGGEGYQPQHF. CDR3 bases: TGTGCCAGCAGTTCTGCCGAAAGACAGGGTGGAGGTGAGGGATATCAGCCCCAGCATTTT.

The rearrangement links TRBV27 to TRBJ2-7; weak D call: TRBD1 (6 bases). The germline CDR1 and CDR2 sequences are MNHEY and SMNVEV (reference sequence). Trimming shortened V by 6 bases and J by 3 bases, and 15 bases separated the two germline ends. CDR3 length: 14 residues. The CDR3 loop is CASSRLGHNYEQYF. For the CDR3, the DNA is TGTGCCAGCAGCCGCCTGGGACACAACTACGAGCAGTACTTC.

The count of this clone is one. The gene calls are TRBV10-3 and TRBJ1-2; no firm D call. This CDR3 is 14 amino acids long. Germline V gives CDR1 ENHRY, CDR2 SYGVKD. Deletions cut 7 bases from V and 4 bases from J, with 16 bases between. The CDR3 loop reads CAIKNSDYFYGYTF. The CDR3 DNA sequence: TGTGCCATCAAGAACAGTGACTATTTCTATGGCTACACCTTC.

This chain links TRBV11-2 with TRBJ1-4; 7 bases are a match to TRBD1. The CDR3 spans 15 residues. The V gene's germline CDR1 is SGHAT and CDR2 FQNNGV. The V gene end was trimmed by 7 bases and the J gene end by 0 bases; junction bases not matched to a gene: 5. Here the CDR3 DNA reads TGTGCCAGCACCCTGCAGGGGGCAACTAATGAAAAACTGTTTTTT. As protein: CASTLQGATNEKLFF.

The V and J genes are TRBV20-1 and TRBJ2-1; D may be TRBD1 (5 bases). V dropped 5 bases and J dropped 8 bases, with 10 bases sitting between them. Germline V gene sequence: CDR1 DFQATT, CDR2 SNEGSKA (reference sequence). There are 11 residues in the CDR3. The CDR3 sequence is CSAEQGYEQFF. Here the CDR3 DNA reads TGCAGTGCTGAGCAGGGCTATGAGCAGTTCTTC.

The chain joins TRBV18 to TRBJ2-1; a possible D gene is TRBD2 (5 bases). This CDR3 contains 13 residues. The germline V and J ends were trimmed by 4 bases and 9 bases, with 13 bases remaining between them. Germline CDR1 reads KGHSH; CDR2 reads LQKENI. The CDR3 region is CASSLQLGGEQFF. The CDR3 DNA follows: TGTGCCAGCTCACTACAACTAGGCGGTGAGCAGTTCTTC.

This chain uses TRBV9 with TRBJ2-3; 9 nucleotides align to TRBD1. Germline V gene data show CDR1 as SGDLS and CDR2 as YYNGEE. CDR3 length: 18 residues. V lost 4 bases and J lost 1; bases outside the gene matches: 13. Here the CDR3 reads CASSRTGGRENGTDTQYF. Written as DNA, the CDR3 is TGTGCCAGCAGCCGTACAGGGGGCCGAGAGAACGGCACAGATACGCAGTATTTT.